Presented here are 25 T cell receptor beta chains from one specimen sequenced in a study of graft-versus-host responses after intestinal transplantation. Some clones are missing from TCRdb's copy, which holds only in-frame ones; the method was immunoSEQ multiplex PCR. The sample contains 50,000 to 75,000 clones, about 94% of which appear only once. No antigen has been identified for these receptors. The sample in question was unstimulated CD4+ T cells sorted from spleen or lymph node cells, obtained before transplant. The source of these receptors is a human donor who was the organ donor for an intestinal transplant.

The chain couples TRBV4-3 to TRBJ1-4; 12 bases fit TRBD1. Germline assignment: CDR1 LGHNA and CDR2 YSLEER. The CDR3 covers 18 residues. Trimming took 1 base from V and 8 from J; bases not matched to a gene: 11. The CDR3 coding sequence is TGCGCCAGCAGCCAAGGAACGGGACAGGGGGCGTCTTTAGAAAAACTGTTTTTT. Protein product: CASSQGTGQGASLEKLFF.

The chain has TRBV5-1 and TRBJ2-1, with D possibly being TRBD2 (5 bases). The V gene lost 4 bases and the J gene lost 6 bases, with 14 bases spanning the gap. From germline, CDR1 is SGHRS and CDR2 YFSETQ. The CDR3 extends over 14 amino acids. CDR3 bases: TGCGCCAGCAGCCCGCTGGGGAGCCGCAATGAGCAGTTCTTC. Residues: CASSPLGSRNEQFF.

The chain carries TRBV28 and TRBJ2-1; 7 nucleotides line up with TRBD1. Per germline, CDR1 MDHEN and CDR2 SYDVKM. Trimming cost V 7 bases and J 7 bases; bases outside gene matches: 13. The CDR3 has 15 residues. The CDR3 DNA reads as TGTGCCAGCATCCTAGGGGGCGCAGGAAGTAATGAGCAGTTCTTC. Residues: CASILGGAGSNEQFF.

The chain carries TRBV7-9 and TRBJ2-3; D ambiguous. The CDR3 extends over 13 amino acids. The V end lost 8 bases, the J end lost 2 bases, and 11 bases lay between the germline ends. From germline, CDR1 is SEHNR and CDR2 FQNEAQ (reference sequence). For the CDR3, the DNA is TGTGCCAGCTCCCTGACCAACACAGATACGCAGTATTTT. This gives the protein CASSLTNTDTQYF.

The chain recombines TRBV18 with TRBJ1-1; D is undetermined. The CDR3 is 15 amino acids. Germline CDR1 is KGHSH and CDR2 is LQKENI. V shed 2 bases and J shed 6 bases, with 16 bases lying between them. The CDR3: CASSPKGGGNSEAFF. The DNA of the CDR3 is TGTGCCAGCTCACCAAAAGGTGGCGGAAACTCTGAAGCTTTCTTT.

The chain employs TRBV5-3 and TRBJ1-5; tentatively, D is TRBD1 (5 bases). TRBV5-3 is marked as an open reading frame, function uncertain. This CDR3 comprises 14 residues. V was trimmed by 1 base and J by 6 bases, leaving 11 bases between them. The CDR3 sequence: CARSLLVRVQPQHF. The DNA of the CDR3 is TGTGCCAGAAGCTTGCTCGTCAGGGTTCAGCCCCAGCATTTT.

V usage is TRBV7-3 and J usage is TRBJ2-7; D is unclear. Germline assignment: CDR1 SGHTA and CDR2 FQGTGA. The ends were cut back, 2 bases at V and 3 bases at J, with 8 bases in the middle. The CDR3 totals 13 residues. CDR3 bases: TGTGCCAGCAGCTTAGGGCCGGGCTACGAGCAGTACTTC. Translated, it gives CASSLGPGYEQYF.

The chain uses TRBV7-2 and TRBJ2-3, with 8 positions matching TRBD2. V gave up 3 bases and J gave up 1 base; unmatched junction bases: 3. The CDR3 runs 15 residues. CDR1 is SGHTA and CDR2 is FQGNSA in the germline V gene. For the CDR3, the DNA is TGTGCCAGCAGCTTTAGCGGGGCCGGCACAGATACGCAGTATTTT. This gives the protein CASSFSGAGTDTQYF.

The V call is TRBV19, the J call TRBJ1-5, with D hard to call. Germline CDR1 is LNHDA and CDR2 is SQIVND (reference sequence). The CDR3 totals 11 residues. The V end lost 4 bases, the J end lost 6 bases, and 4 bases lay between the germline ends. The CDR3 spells CASSRGQPQHF. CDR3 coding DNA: TGTGCCAGTAGTAGGGGTCAGCCCCAGCATTTT.

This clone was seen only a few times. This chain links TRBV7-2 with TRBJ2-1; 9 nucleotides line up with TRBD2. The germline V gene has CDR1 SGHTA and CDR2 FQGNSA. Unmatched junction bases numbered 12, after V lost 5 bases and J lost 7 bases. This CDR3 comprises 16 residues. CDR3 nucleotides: TGTGCCAGCAGCACCTCGACTAGCGGACCCCTTAATGAGCAGTTCTTC. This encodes CASSTSTSGPLNEQFF.

CDR3 DNA: TGTGCCAGTAGTACCCTCCGGGACAGGGGGAACGAGCAGTACTTC. Amino acid sequence: CASSTLRDRGNEQYF. This rearrangement joins TRBV19 to TRBJ2-7; 11 nucleotides match TRBD1. The V gene's germline CDR1 is LNHDA and CDR2 SQIVND (reference sequence). The V segment lost 4 bases and the J segment 5 bases; nucleotides outside the gene matches: 7. The CDR3 covers 15 residues.

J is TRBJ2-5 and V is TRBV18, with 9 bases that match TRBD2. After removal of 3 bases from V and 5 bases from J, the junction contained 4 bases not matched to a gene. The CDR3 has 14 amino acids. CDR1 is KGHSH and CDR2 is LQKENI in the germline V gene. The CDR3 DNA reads TGTGCCAGCTCACCGGGACTAGCTAGGGAGACCCAGTACTTC. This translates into CASSPGLARETQYF.

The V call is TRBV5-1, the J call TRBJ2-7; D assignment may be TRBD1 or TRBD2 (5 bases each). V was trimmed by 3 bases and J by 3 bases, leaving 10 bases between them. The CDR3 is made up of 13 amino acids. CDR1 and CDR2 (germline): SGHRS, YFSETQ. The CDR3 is CASSSGRNYEQYF. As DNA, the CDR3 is TGCGCCAGCAGCTCGGGACGGAACTACGAGCAGTACTTC.

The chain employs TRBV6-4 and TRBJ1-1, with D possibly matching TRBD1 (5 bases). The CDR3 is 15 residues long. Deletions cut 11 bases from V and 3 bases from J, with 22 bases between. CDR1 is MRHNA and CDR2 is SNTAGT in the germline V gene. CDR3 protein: CAYRNRYLMDTEAFF. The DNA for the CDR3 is TGTGCCTACAGGAACCGCTACCTAATGGACACTGAAGCTTTCTTT.

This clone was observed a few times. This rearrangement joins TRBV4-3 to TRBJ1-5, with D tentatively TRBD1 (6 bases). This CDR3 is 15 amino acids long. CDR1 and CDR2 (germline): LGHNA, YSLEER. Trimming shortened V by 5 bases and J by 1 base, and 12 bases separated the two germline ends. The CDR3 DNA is TGCGCCAGCAGCGTTACGACAGGAAGCAATCAGCCCCAGCATTTT. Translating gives CASSVTTGSNQPQHF.

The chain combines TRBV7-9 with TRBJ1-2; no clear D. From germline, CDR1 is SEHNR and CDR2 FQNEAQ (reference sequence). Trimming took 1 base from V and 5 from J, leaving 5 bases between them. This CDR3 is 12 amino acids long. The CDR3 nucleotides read TGTGCCAGCAGCTTAGGGTCTTATGGCTACACCTTC. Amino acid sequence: CASSLGSYGYTF.

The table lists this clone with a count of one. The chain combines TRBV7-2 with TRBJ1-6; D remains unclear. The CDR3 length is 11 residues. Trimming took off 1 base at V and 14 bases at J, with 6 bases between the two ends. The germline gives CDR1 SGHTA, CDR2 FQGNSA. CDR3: CASSLGPTLHF. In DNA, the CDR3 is TGTGCCAGCAGCTTAGGGCCCACCCTCCACTTT.

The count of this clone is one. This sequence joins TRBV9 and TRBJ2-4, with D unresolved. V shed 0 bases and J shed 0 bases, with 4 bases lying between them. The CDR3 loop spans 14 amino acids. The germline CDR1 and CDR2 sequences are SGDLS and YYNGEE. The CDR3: CASSVGTAKNIQYF. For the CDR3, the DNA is TGTGCCAGCAGCGTAGGGACAGCCAAAAACATTCAGTACTTC. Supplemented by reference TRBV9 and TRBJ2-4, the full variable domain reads DSGVTQTPKHLITATGQRVTLRCSPRSGDLSVYWYQQSLDQGLQFLIQYYNGEERAKGNILERFSAQQFPDLHSELNLSSLELGDSALYFCASSVGTAKNIQYFGAGTRLSVL.

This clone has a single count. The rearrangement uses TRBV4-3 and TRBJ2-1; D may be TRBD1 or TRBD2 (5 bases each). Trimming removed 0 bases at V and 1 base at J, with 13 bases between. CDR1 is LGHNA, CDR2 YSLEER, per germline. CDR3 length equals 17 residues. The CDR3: CASSQDRGGWSYNEQFF. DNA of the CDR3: TGCGCCAGCAGCCAAGATCGTGGGGGATGGTCCTACAATGAGCAGTTCTTC.

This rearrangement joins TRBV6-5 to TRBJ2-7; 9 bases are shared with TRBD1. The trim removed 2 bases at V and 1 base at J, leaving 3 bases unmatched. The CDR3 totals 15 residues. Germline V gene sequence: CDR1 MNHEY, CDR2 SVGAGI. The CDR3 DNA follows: TGTGCCAGCAGTTACAGAGGACAGGGGTCCTACGAGCAGTACTTC. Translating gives CASSYRGQGSYEQYF.

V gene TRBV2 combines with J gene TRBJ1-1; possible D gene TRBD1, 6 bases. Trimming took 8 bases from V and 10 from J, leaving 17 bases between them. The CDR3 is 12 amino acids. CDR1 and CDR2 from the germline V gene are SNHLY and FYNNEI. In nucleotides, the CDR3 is TGTGCCAGCCAGACAGGATCCGGACTAGCTTTCTTT. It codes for CASQTGSGLAFF.

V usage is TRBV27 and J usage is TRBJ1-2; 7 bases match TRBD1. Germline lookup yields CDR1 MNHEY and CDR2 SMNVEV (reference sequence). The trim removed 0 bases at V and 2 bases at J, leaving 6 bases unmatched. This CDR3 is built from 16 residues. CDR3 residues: CASSLSRGQLNYGYTF. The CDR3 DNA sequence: TGTGCCAGCAGTTTATCGAGGGGACAGCTAAACTATGGCTACACCTTC.

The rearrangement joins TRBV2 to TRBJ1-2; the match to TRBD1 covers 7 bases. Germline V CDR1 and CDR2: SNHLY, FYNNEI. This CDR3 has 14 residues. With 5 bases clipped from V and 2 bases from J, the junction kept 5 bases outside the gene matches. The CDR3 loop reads CASSFMTGNYGYTF. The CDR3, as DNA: TGTGCCAGCAGTTTCATGACAGGGAACTATGGCTACACCTTC.

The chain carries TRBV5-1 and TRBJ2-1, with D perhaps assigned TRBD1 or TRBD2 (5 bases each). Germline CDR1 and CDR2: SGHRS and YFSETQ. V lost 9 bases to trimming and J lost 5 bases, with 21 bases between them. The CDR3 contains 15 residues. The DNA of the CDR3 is TGCGCCACCGGGACCCGGGGCCCTCCTAACAATGAGCAGTTCTTC. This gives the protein CATGTRGPPNNEQFF.

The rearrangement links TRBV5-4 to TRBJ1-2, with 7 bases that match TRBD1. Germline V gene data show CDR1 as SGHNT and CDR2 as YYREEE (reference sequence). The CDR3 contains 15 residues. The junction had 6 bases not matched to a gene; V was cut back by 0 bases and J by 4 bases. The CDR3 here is CASSLGQGELYGYTF. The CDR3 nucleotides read TGTGCCAGCAGCTTGGGACAGGGCGAACTCTATGGCTACACCTTC.